Below, one TCR beta chain is given with its context. This sample is drawn from a study of control samples from healthy donors and cancer patients. V lost 3 bases and J lost 7, with 15 bases in between. This CDR3 is built from 14 residues. Looked up from germline, CDR1 is DFQATT and CDR2 is SNEGSKA (reference sequence). Here immunoSEQ multiplex PCR was the method, and the copy in TCRdb shows in-frame clones only, minus some. Among about 54,000 clones, approximately 95% were seen once, and the ten largest hold around 1.9%. The receptor comes from a woman under 40 in good health. The sample comprised blood. The chain recombines TRBV20-1 with TRBJ1-4, with a tentative D call TRBD1 (5 bases). The CDR3 DNA follows: TGCAGTGCTAGTCCCCAGGGCGTCGCTGAAAAACTGTTTTTT. Protein sequence: CSASPQGVAEKLFF.